One sample yielded the 15 T cell receptor beta chains listed below, sequenced in a study of cytomegalovirus exposure and HLA in healthy donors. The primer mix had 60 Vbeta and 13 Jbeta primers. Profiled with immunoSEQ multiplex PCR; TCRdb holds only in-frame clones, not every one. Here the sample spans fewer than 200,000 clones, around four fifths being singletons. Material for sequencing was PBMCs. The receptor source for this set is a middle-aged man in good health and CMV-seropositive.

This chain links TRBV7-9 with TRBJ2-3, with D maybe TRBD2 (8 bases). This CDR3 is 16 amino acids long. V gave up 3 bases and J gave up 4 bases, with 17 bases separating them. Germline V gene data show CDR1 as SEHNR and CDR2 as FQNEAQ (reference sequence). The CDR3 sequence: CASSLGLGGGPDTQYF. DNA of the CDR3: TGTGCCAGCAGCTTGGGACTAGGAGGGGGCCCAGATACGCAGTATTTT.

This sequence joins TRBV5-1 and TRBJ1-2, with D possibly being TRBD1 (6 bases). Between the trimmed V and J ends, which lost 5 bases and 7 bases, there was a span of 15 bases. The CDR3 length is 13 residues. Germline values: CDR1 SGHRS, CDR2 YFSETQ. The CDR3: CASRADSSAGYTF. As DNA, the CDR3 is TGCGCCAGCAGGGCGGACAGCTCGGCTGGCTACACCTTC.

This clone was observed once. CDR3 sequence reads: CASSLGSNREAFF. CDR3 coding DNA: TGCGCCAGCAGCTTGGGGTCGAACAGAGAAGCTTTCTTT. This chain connects TRBV5-1 to TRBJ1-1; D gene ambiguous. The V end was cut by 0 bases, the J end by 8 bases, with 11 bases between. Germline loops: CDR1 SGHRS, CDR2 YFSETQ. The CDR3 totals 13 residues.

The chain has TRBV6-4 and TRBJ2-1; a weak D match, TRBD2 (5 bases). The germline V gene encodes CDR1 MRHNA and CDR2 SNTAGT. The V and J ends lost 5 bases and 9 bases respectively, with 14 bases between them. This CDR3 has 13 amino acids. The CDR3, as DNA: TGTGCCAGCAGTCCCGACCTAGCAGGTGAGCAGTTCTTC. Translating gives CASSPDLAGEQFF.

The chain couples TRBV27 to TRBJ2-1, with 7 bases lining up with TRBD2. This CDR3 spans 16 amino acids. In germline, CDR1 is MNHEY, CDR2 SMNVEV (reference sequence). Trimming took 3 bases from V and 6 from J; bases not matched to a gene: 11. The CDR3 DNA reads as TGTGCCAGCAGTTTCCTGGTCGGGGGGAGGGGCAATGAGCAGTTCTTC. Protein product: CASSFLVGGRGNEQFF.

The V call is TRBV5-1, the J call TRBJ2-3; 14 bases line up with TRBD2. The trim removed 4 bases at V and 0 bases at J, leaving 4 bases unmatched. The CDR3 has 17 residues. Germline V CDR1 and CDR2: SGHRS, YFSETQ. This CDR3 reads CASSVGTSGSSTDTQYF. In nucleotides, the CDR3 is TGCGCCAGCAGCGTAGGGACTAGCGGGAGTAGCACAGATACGCAGTATTTT.

This clone was observed a single time. The chain is built from TRBV7-9 and TRBJ2-7; 8 bases match TRBD2. With 5 bases clipped from V and 3 bases from J, the junction kept 6 bases outside the gene matches. The CDR3 runs 14 residues. Germline CDR1 reads SEHNR; CDR2 reads FQNEAQ (reference sequence). The CDR3 region is CASSPGLDNYEQYF. CDR3 nucleotide sequence: TGTGCCAGCAGCCCGGGACTAGATAACTACGAGCAGTACTTC.

The rearrangement links TRBV28 to TRBJ1-5; D is perhaps TRBD1 (5 bases). From germline, CDR1 is MDHEN and CDR2 SYDVKM. V was trimmed by 6 bases and J by 0 bases, leaving 9 bases between them. The CDR3 spans 14 residues. CDR3 DNA sequence: TGTGCCAGCAGGGGGCAGTATAGCAATCAGCCCCAGCATTTT. Translated, it gives CASRGQYSNQPQHF.

The chain is built from TRBV7-2 and TRBJ2-2; maybe TRBD1 (6 bases). V lost 5 bases to trimming and J lost 5 bases, with 9 bases between them. The CDR3 runs to 13 residues. Germline V lookup: CDR1 SGHTA, CDR2 FQGNSA. The CDR3 protein is CASSLGQTGELFF. For the CDR3, the DNA is TGTGCCAGCAGCCTAGGACAGACCGGGGAGCTGTTTTTT.

The chain uses TRBV4-1 and TRBJ2-7; 10 nucleotides agree with TRBD1. Germline loops: CDR1 MGHRA, CDR2 YSYEKL. The CDR3 has 17 residues. The V and J ends lost 4 bases and 0 bases, in that order; junction bases with no gene match: 9. DNA for the CDR3: TGCGCCAGCAGCCGCGACGCGACAGGGGGCAGCTCCTACGAGCAGTACTTC. Translated, it gives CASSRDATGGSSYEQYF.

The CDR3 DNA is TGTGCCAGCAGCTTAGATTGGGGCACGTACGAGCAGTACTTC. As protein: CASSLDWGTYEQYF. J is TRBJ2-7 and V is TRBV7-2; D may be TRBD1 (5 bases). CDR1 and CDR2 from the germline V gene are SGHTA and FQGNSA. V lost 1 base to trimming and J lost 4 bases, with 11 bases between them. The CDR3 sequence is 14 residues long.

In its sample, this clone was seen a few times. The rearrangement joins TRBV6-5 to TRBJ1-6, with D maybe TRBD1 (5 bases). The CDR3 runs to 14 residues. V dropped 6 bases and J dropped 7 bases, with 13 bases sitting between them. In germline, CDR1 is MNHEY, CDR2 SVGAGI. The CDR3 loop reads CASRETVVNSPLHF. The CDR3 DNA is TGTGCCAGCAGGGAGACAGTAGTAAATTCACCCCTCCACTTT.

The chain uses TRBV14 and TRBJ1-2, with D possibly being TRBD1 (6 bases). Trimming took 0 bases from V and 5 from J, leaving 22 bases between them. The CDR3 is 18 amino acids. Germline loops: CDR1 SGHDN, CDR2 FVKESK. CDR3 nucleotides: TGTGCCAGCAGCCAAGAGGCCGGGACACCCGCTACTTTTTATGGCTACACCTTC. Translating it yields CASSQEAGTPATFYGYTF.

The chain joins TRBV7-2 to TRBJ2-5; D is unresolved. The better agreement between TRBJ2-7 and the DNA end casts doubt on the J call. CDR3 length: 13 amino acids. Germline CDR1 is SGHTA and CDR2 is FQGNSA. The CDR3 loop is CASSLDSQYEQYF. The CDR3 coding sequence is TGTGCCAGCAGCTTAGACAGCCAGTACGAGCAGTACTTC.

The V and J genes are TRBV7-8 and TRBJ2-7; D perhaps matches TRBD2 (5 bases). Germline values: CDR1 SGHVS, CDR2 FQNEAQ. V lost 5 bases and J 3 bases, leaving 17 bases between the germline ends. The CDR3 contains 15 residues. The CDR3, as DNA: TGTGCCAGCAGCCGAGGCGGAGGCGAGAGCTACGAGCAGTACTTC. Translation: CASSRGGGESYEQYF.